This record covers a single TCR beta chain. Its antigen is still unknown. The record has no base qualities; no much larger clone is one base away. The data originate from a study of CD8+ T cells in alopecia areata (dated by TCRdb to about 2018). About the full investigation: The treated patients, all with moderate-to-severe alopecia areata, were enrolled in an open-label pilot trial of oral tofacitinib given at 5 to 10 mg twice daily. Tofacitinib was given for 6 to 18 months, followed by 6 months of follow-up off drug to assess delayed response and recurrence. The SALT score, which quantifies the percentage of affected scalp surface area, was used to measure disease severity in treated patients. In both human patients and the C3H/HeJ mouse model, the study applied high-throughput TCRbeta sequencing to look at T cell clonal expansion in alopecia areata. Scalp tissue and sorted CD4+ and CD8+ peripheral blood T cells from patchy and totalis/universalis alopecia areata patients and from healthy controls were covered by human TCRbeta sequencing. Patients on tofacitinib were biopsied at baseline and after 4 and 24 weeks of treatment, and several of the patients also had a later scalp biopsy. Scalp clonality was compared among normal scalp (n=4), patchy alopecia areata scalp (n=8), and alopecia totalis/universalis scalp (n=8). RNA came from the PAXgene miRNA kit for fixed scalp, the miRNeasy kit for PBMCs, and the RNeasy kit for mouse skin. TCRbeta CDR3 regions were amplified by immunoSEQ multiplex PCR with 35 Vbeta forward and 13 Jbeta reverse primers. The study at large found these results: Compared with normal scalp, lesional scalp, particularly in alopecia totalis/universalis, had higher clonality and more expanded CD8+ clones, which suggests antigenic drive. Tofacitinib significantly decreased scalp clonality and the number of expanded CD8+ clones among the top 100 scalp clones. Because the treated cohort was small and had just a single nonresponder, larger studies are needed to establish links between baseline CD8+ expansion and response. During tofacitinib treatment, many expanded lesional clones remained in scalp and blood, and this persistence may partly explain relapse after treatment is stopped. Scalp TCR repertoire analysis is complicated because resident alphabeta T cells in normal human skin are also sequenced, whereas mouse skin is dominated by gammadelta T cells. Compared with mice, TCR sequences shared between patients were less clear, possibly partly because of HLA diversity across the patient population.

The CDR3 covers 16 residues, taking in both the cysteine and the phenylalanine. CDR3 DNA is the only sequence kept; it has 48 bases, read in frame from the first base. The germline V gene (reference sequence) gives CDR1 as SEHNR and CDR2 as FQNEAQ. At the junction V is shortened by 4 bases and J by 2 bases; bases outside the gene matches: 11. Explained via the paper, the time point label denotes: around 28 days on oral tofacitinib. According to the study, the label for this sample's treatment or condition signals: oral pan-JAK inhibitor, 5-10 mg twice daily. Lesional scalp punch biopsies and peripheral blood were collected from alopecia areata patients. PBMCs were isolated by density centrifugation and stained for CD3, CD4 and CD8, after which CD4+ and CD8+ T cells were sorted on a FACSAria. Library construction relied on the immunoSEQ multiplex PCR assay. For TCR sequencing, RNA was extracted from every sample and reverse transcribed into cDNA to serve as template. SuperScript III was used for first-strand cDNA synthesis, primed with a 2:1 mix of oligo-dT and random hexamers. Amplification bias was assessed with a synthetic immune receptor repertoire, and residual bias was removed computationally. On the authors' methods: Raw reads were preprocessed to remove errors, and CDR3 was defined by IMGT conventions from the conserved cysteine to phenylalanine. Clonality was calculated as 1 minus Shannon entropy normalized by log2 of the number of productive unique TCRs. Scalp TCRbeta sequences were cross-referenced with sorted blood CD4 and CD8 repertoires so that the CD4 or CD8 identity of scalp clones could be inferred. This is the immuneACCESS table as TCRdb keeps it, with only in-frame sequences that have V and J called. A part of the clones is gone; compared with another copy, unresolved V genes explain less than half, and the rest is unexplained. The DNA gave D and trimming, while V, J and clone size come from that table. The sample table records about 140,000 clones; roughly nine tenths of these occur just once. The top ten clonotypes cover roughly 13% of the sample.

The TCR sequence derives from a human donor with alopecia areata. The specimen was CD8+ T cells sorted from blood, collected at week 4, from a patient treated with tofacitinib. The chain employs TRBV7-9 and TRBJ2-7; 7 nucleotides in the junction match TRBD1. The CDR3 has the sequence CASSSPTGTDAYEQYF. The DNA sequence reads TGTGCCAGCAGCTCTCCAACCGGGACAGACGCCTACGAGCAGTACTTC.